This T cell receptor beta chain comes out of a study of Graves' ophthalmopathy and Graves' hyperthyroidism. Study in general: Peripheral blood samples were taken at initial diagnosis, before any treatment. General observations from the study: Clonotypes were expanded in thyroid at above 0.001 frequency, and most also appeared in blood.

Amplified TCR beta CDR3 regions were obtained using RNA transcripts as template. The library came from an HTBI-primed first-round RT-PCR and a second-round multiplex PCR. TCRdb re-analysed the multiplex PCR reads in MiXCR, keeping a single row per CDR3 protein. The table shows about 400,000 distinct CDR3 sequences, with around 18% occurring only once. This clonotype was picked up many times. Its antigen is undetermined. V was cut by 2 bases and J by 5 bases, with 16 bases left in between. The CDR3 has 15 residues. The TCR sequence derives from a young woman with Graves' ophthalmopathy. V and J are TRBV6-7 and TRBJ2-7, with unresolved D. TRBV6-7 is labeled an ORF, and its function is uncertain. Source material: peripheral blood. The CDR3 region has the DNA TGTGCCAGCAGTTACCCCGGAATGGAAAAAAACGAGCAGTACTTC. Amino acids: CASSYPGMEKNEQYF.